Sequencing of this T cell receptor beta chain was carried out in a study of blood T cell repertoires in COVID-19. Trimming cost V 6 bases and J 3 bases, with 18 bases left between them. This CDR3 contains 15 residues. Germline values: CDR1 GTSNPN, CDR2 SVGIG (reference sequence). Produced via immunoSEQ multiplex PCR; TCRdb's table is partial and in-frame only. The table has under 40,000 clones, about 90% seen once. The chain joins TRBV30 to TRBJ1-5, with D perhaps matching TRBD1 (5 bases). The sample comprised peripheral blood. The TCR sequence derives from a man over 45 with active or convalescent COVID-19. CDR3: CACRSGGLPNQPQHF. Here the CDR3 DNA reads TGTGCCTGTAGATCGGGGGGACTCCCCAATCAGCCCCAGCATTTT. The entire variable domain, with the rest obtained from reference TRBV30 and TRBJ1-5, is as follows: SQTIHQWPATLVQPVGSPLSLECTVEGTSNPNLYWYRQAAGRGLQLLFYSVGIGQISSEVPQNLSASRPQDRQFILSSKKLLLSDSGFYLCACRSGGLPNQPQHFGDGTRLSIL.